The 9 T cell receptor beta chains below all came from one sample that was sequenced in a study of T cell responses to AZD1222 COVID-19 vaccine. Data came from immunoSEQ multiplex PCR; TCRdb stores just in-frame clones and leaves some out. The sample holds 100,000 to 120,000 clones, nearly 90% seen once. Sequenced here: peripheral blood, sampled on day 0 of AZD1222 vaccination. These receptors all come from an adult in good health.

The CDR3 is CASSGGALITDTQYF. In DNA form, the CDR3 reads TGTGCCAGCAGCGGAGGCGCTTTAATCACAGATACGCAGTATTTT. This sequence joins TRBV9 and TRBJ2-3; D uncertain. The length of the CDR3 is 15 residues. The ends were cut back, 3 bases at V and 2 bases at J, with 13 bases in the middle. Germline assignment: CDR1 SGDLS and CDR2 YYNGEE.

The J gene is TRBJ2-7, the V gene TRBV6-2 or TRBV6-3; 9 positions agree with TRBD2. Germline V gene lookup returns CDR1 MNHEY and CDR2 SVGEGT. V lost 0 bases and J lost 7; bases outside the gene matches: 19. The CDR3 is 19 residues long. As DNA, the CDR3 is TGTGCCAGCAGTTACTCGCTGGGACTAGCTAGACTCTCCTGGGAAGAGCAGTACTTC. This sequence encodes CASSYSLGLARLSWEEQYF.

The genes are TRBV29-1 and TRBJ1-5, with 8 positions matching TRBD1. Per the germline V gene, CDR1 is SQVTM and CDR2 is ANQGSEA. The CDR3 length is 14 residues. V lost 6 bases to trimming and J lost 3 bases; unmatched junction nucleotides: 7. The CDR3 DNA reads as TGCAGCGTGGGATGGGGACAGGACAATCAGCCCCAGCATTTT. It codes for CSVGWGQDNQPQHF.

CDR3 residues: CASSAELYDTEAFF. The CDR3 nucleotides read TGTGCCAGCAGTGCCGAGTTGTACGACACTGAAGCTTTCTTT. This chain connects TRBV6-4 to TRBJ1-1, with unresolved D. Germline-derived CDR1 and CDR2 are MRHNA and SNTAGT. The length of the CDR3 is 14 residues. Trimming stripped 4 bases from V and 3 bases from J, with 12 bases between.

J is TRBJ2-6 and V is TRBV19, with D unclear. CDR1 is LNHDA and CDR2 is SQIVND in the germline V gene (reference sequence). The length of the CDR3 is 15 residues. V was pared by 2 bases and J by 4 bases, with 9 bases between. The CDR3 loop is CASSIQANGANVLTF. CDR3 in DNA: TGTGCCAGTAGTATACAGGCTAACGGGGCCAACGTCCTGACTTTC.

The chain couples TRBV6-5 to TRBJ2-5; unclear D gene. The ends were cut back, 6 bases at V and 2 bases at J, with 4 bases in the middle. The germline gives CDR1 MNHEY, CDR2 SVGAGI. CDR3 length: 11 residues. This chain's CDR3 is CASRLQETQYF. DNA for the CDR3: TGTGCCAGCAGGCTACAAGAGACCCAGTACTTC.

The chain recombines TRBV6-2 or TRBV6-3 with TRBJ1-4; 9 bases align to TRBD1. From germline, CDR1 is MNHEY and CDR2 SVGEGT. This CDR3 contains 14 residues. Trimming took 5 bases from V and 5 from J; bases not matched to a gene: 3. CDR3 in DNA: TGTGCCAGCAGTAAAGGACAGGGGAATGAAAAACTGTTTTTT. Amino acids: CASSKGQGNEKLFF.

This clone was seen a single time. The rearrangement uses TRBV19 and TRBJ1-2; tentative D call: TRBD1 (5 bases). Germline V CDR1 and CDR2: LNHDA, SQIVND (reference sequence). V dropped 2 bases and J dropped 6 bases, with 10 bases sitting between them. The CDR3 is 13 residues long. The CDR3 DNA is TGTGCCAGTAGTATAAAGGCAGGGAATGGCTACACCTTC. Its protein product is CASSIKAGNGYTF. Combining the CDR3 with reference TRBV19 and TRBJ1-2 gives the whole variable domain DGGITQSPKYLFRKEGQNVTLSCEQNLNHDAMYWYRQDPGQGLRLIYYSQIVNDFQKGDIAEGYSVSREKKESFPLTVTSAQKNPTAFYLCASSIKAGNGYTFGSGTRLTVV.

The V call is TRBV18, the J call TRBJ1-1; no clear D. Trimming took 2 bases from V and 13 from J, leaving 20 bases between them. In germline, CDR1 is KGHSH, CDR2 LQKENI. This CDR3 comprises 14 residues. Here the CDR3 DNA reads TGTGCCAGCTCACCAAACCAGAATACGGGCGCGGATTTCTTT. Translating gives CASSPNQNTGADFF.